The sequence of this T cell receptor beta chain was determined in a study of T-cell reconstitution after alpha-beta-depleted transplantation in children. This clonotype was counted only a few times. Unique molecular identifiers were incorporated into the prepared TCRbeta library. TCRdb reprocessed the PCR reads via MiXCR and lists one record per CDR3 protein. The sample contains about 540,000 distinct CDR3 sequences, 15% to 20% of which appear only once. V dropped 5 bases and J dropped 0 bases, with 20 bases sitting between them. The CDR3 contains 17 residues. Germline V gene data show CDR1 as SGHTA and CDR2 as FQGNSA.

This TCR came from a human donor who donated a stem cell graft to a child with acute lymphoblastic leukemia. The gene calls are TRBV7-2 and TRBJ2-7; D possibly corresponds to TRBD2 (6 bases). The material was PBMCs from the stem cell graft donor, obtained from the stem cell graft. CDR3 bases: TGTGCCAGCAGCGTCCGCCGCCGGGACGGGAGCTCCTACGAGCAGTACTTC. Its protein is CASSVRRRDGSSYEQYF.